The clone carrying this TCR beta chain has at least ten counts. Its specificity is unknown. Constant-region reverse primers amplified full-length variable regions, followed by semi-nested Nested Universal Primer A PCR. Using its own MiXCR run on the 5' RACE reads, TCRdb lists one record per CDR3 protein. The sample comprises approximately 50,000 distinct CDR3 sequences, less than 25% of which are singletons, and under 3.5% rests with the top ten. After removal of 2 bases from V and 4 bases from J, the junction contained 5 bases not matched to a gene. This CDR3 contains 16 residues. Germline assignment: CDR1 ENHRY and CDR2 SYGVKD. Tregs were sorted as CD4+CD25+CD127-/low cells. The study, taken as a whole, reports: Larger-cohort validation covered only one TCR beta V-J rearrangement. Tumor memory CD4+ T cell TCR gene usage was found to cluster with blood and lymph node memory CD4+ cells and with lymph node naive CD4+ cells. Tumor-infiltrating Treg TCR alpha and beta sequences overlapped most with tumor naive CD4+ T cells, then blood naive.

Sequencing was done on a sample of tumor-infiltrating Tregs sorted from the breast tumor. This sequence originates from a female donor with breast cancer. V gene TRBV10-3 combines with J gene TRBJ1-1, with 12 nucleotides matching TRBD1. The DNA of the CDR3 is TGTGCCATCAGTGAGAGAGGGACAGGGGGCGGCACTGAAGCTTTCTTT. It translates to CAISERGTGGGTEAFF.